This T cell receptor (beta chain) appears in the sequencing data of a study of blood T cell repertoires in COVID-19. Some clones are missing from TCRdb's copy, which holds only in-frame ones; the method was immunoSEQ multiplex PCR. The sample carries about 190,000 clones, almost 90% recorded once. Germline-derived CDR1 and CDR2 are LNHDA and SQIVND (reference sequence). The CDR3 extends over 14 amino acids. Trimming left V 2 bases short and J 4 bases short, with 11 bases between. The chain combines TRBV19 with TRBJ1-1, with D maybe TRBD1 (6 bases). This TCR was sampled from a young man with active or convalescent COVID-19. Sequenced sample: peripheral blood. CDR3 nucleotide sequence: TGTGCCAGTAGTATACGGACAGATCGCACTGAAGCTTTCTTT. Protein: CASSIRTDRTEAFF.